The 7 T cell receptor beta chains listed next were all sequenced from one sample in a study of blood T cell repertoires in COVID-19. Profiled with immunoSEQ multiplex PCR; TCRdb holds only in-frame clones, not every one. The sample shows about 200,000 clones, 75% to 85% of them seen only once. Sequenced input: peripheral blood. These receptors all come from a human donor in a cohort sampled during active COVID-19.

This clone was recorded once. The chain joins TRBV30 to TRBJ2-1, with 7 bases aligning to TRBD1. The germline V gene has CDR1 GTSNPN and CDR2 SVGIG (reference sequence). The V gene end was trimmed by 2 bases and the J gene end by 6 bases; junction bases not matched to a gene: 10. The length of the CDR3 is 15 residues. The CDR3 loop reads CAWSYRDSFFNEQFF. CDR3 nucleotide sequence: TGTGCCTGGAGTTACCGGGACAGTTTTTTCAATGAGCAGTTCTTC.

This clone was seen once. J is TRBJ2-1 and V is TRBV7-9; TRBD2 matches at 10 bases. The CDR3 loop spans 18 amino acids. Germline loops: CDR1 SEHNR, CDR2 FQNEAQ (reference sequence). J lost 5 bases, V lost 5 bases, and 15 bases had no gene match. The DNA of the CDR3 is TGTGCCAGCAGCCCAGAGTCCCCTACTAGCGGGACTCACAATGAGCAGTTCTTC. Translated: CASSPESPTSGTHNEQFF.

This chain links TRBV27 with TRBJ2-1; perhaps TRBD2 as D (5 bases). Trimming took off 6 bases at V and 5 bases at J, with 14 bases between the two ends. CDR3 length: 14 amino acids. Germline lookup yields CDR1 MNHEY and CDR2 SMNVEV (reference sequence). CDR3 loop: CASRIGLSNNEQFF. Here the CDR3 DNA reads TGTGCCAGCAGGATTGGACTTAGTAACAATGAGCAGTTCTTC.

The chain recombines TRBV7-8 with TRBJ2-7, with D maybe TRBD1 (6 bases). Per the germline V gene, CDR1 is SGHVS and CDR2 is FQNEAQ. The CDR3 runs to 14 residues. The V gene lost 0 bases and the J gene lost 3 bases, with 9 bases spanning the gap. CDR3 nucleotides: TGTGCCAGCAGCTTAGCCGCAGGGGTCTACGAGCAGTACTTC. This gives the protein CASSLAAGVYEQYF.

The V call is TRBV5-1, the J call TRBJ2-1, with 11 bases lining up with TRBD2. Losses at the gene ends were 0 bases for V and 2 bases for J; bases not matched to a gene: 7. The germline CDR1 and CDR2 sequences are SGHRS and YFSETQ. CDR3 length: 18 residues. As DNA, the CDR3 is TGCGCCAGCAGCTTGGGGGCGTATAGCGGGAGGGCCTACAATGAGCAGTTCTTC. This sequence encodes CASSLGAYSGRAYNEQFF.

The rearrangement joins TRBV7-2 to TRBJ2-5; TRBD1 aligns across 9 bases. V lost 6 bases to trimming and J lost 4 bases; unmatched junction nucleotides: 9. The CDR3 contains 15 residues. Per germline, CDR1 SGHTA and CDR2 FQGNSA. CDR3 in amino acids: CASSRRQGVRETQYF. CDR3 sequence (DNA): TGTGCCAGCAGTAGACGACAGGGGGTAAGAGAGACCCAGTACTTC. Full variable domain (outside the CDR3, taken from reference TRBV7-2 and TRBJ2-5): GAGVSQSPSNKVTEKGKDVELRCDPISGHTALYWYRQSLGQGLEFLIYFQGNSAPDKSGLPSDRFSAERTGGSVSTLTIQRTQQEDSAVYLCASSRRQGVRETQYFGPGTRLLVL.

The V gene is TRBV5-1, the J gene TRBJ1-6; TRBD1 agrees at 8 bases. V gave up 4 bases and J gave up 7 bases; unmatched junction bases: 7. The CDR3 length is 15 residues. CDR1 is SGHRS and CDR2 is YFSETQ in the germline V gene. The chain's CDR3 is CASSGQTGDNSPLHF. In DNA form, the CDR3 reads TGCGCCAGCAGCGGGCAGACAGGGGACAATTCACCCCTCCACTTT.